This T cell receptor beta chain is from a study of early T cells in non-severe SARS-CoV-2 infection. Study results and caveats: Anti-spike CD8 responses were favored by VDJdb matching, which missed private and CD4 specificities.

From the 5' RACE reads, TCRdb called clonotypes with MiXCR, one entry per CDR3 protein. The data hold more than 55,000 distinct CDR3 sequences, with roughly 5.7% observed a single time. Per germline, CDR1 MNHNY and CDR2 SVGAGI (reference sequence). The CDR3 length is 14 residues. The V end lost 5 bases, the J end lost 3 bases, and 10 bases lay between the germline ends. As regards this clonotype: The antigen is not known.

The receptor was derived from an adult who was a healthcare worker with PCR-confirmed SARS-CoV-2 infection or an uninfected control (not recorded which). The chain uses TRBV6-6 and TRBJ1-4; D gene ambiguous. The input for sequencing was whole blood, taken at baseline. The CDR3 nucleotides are TGTGCCAGCAGTCGACATGAGTCTAATGAAAAACTGTTTTTT. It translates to CASSRHESNEKLFF.